This T cell receptor beta chain was recovered during a study of cytomegalovirus exposure and HLA in healthy donors. Study conclusions and caveats: Later analysis demonstrated an association between a missense DCLRE1C variant and TCR beta V- and J-gene trimming.

J lost 0 bases, V lost 0 bases, and 5 bases had no gene match. CDR1 is SGHRS and CDR2 is YFSETQ in the germline V gene. CDR3 length: 17 residues. Remarks on this clone: Its specificity is unknown.

Primers for the PCR totalled 60 Vbeta and 13 Jbeta. TCRdb's table, derived via immunoSEQ multiplex PCR, lists solely in-frame clones and lacks some. The table lists some 170,000 clones, about 10% of them singletons. The sequencing sample was made of PBMCs. The V and J genes are TRBV5-1 and TRBJ2-1; TRBD2 aligns across 8 bases. This receptor was taken from a woman under 40 in good health and CMV-seropositive. CDR3 sequence reads: CASSLATSALSYNEQFF. DNA of the CDR3: TGCGCCAGCAGCTTGGCGACTAGCGCCCTCTCCTACAATGAGCAGTTCTTC.